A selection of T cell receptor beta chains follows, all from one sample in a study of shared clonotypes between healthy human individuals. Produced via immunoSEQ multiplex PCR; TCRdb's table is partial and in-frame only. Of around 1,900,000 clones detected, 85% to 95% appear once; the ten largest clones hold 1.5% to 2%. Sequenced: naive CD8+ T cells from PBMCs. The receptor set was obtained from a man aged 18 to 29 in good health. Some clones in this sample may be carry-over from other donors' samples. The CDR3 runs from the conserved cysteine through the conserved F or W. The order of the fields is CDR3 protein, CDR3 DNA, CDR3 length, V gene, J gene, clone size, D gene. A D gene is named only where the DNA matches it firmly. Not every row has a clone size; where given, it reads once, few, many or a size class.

CDR3: CASSFILAGGSYEQFF; DNA: TGTGCCAGCAGCTTTATACTAGCGGGAGGTAGTTATGAGCAGTTCTTC; length: 16; V: TRBV7-8; J: TRBJ2-1; size: .; D: TRBD2
CDR3: CASSSGVLRDYGYTF; DNA: TGTGCCAGCAGTTCCGGGGTCCTCAGGGACTATGGCTACACCTTC; length: 15; V: TRBV2; J: TRBJ1-2; size: .; D: .
CDR3: CASSDGDYQETQYF; DNA: TGTGCCAGCAGTGACGGGGATTACCAAGAGACCCAGTACTTC; length: 14; V: TRBV6-1; J: TRBJ2-5; size: once; D: .
CDR3: CASSAPLDGNYGYTF; DNA: TGTGCCAGCAGCGCCCCCTTGGACGGTAACTATGGCTACACCTTC; length: 15; V: TRBV9; J: TRBJ1-2; size: .; D: .
CDR3: CASSLWTPNTGELFF; DNA: TGTGCCAGCAGTTTATGGACCCCGAACACCGGGGAGCTGTTTTTT; length: 15; V: TRBV27; J: TRBJ2-2; size: .; D: .
CDR3: CASSVGWSGGPSEQFF; DNA: TGTGCCAGCAGCGTCGGTTGGTCGGGAGGGCCCAGCGAGCAGTTCTTC; length: 16; V: TRBV9; J: TRBJ2-1; size: .; D: TRBD2
CDR3: CASSGAGVVEQYF; DNA: TGTGCCAGCAGTGGAGCGGGAGTAGTCGAGCAGTACTTC; length: 13; V: TRBV7-2; J: TRBJ2-7; size: .; D: TRBD2
CDR3: CAISLPRDRGTGELFF; DNA: TGTGCCATCAGCTTGCCCCGGGACAGGGGGACCGGGGAGCTGTTTTTT; length: 16; V: TRBV10-3; J: TRBJ2-2; size: .; D: TRBD1
CDR3: CASSLALTGSETQYF; DNA: TGTGCCAGCAGCTTAGCCCTGACAGGGTCAGAGACCCAGTACTTC; length: 15; V: TRBV7-9; J: TRBJ2-5; size: .; D: TRBD1
CDR3: CASSLSGGHEQFF; DNA: TGTGCCAGCAGCTTAAGCGGGGGCCATGAGCAGTTCTTC; length: 13; V: TRBV7-3; J: TRBJ2-1; size: .; D: .
CDR3: CASSFGSNEQFF; DNA: TGCGCCAGCAGCTTCGGTAGCAATGAGCAGTTCTTC; length: 12; V: TRBV5-1; J: TRBJ2-1; size: .; D: .
CDR3: CASRPALSGLGYEQYF; DNA: TGTGCCAGCAGACCCGCACTTTCAGGGTTGGGCTACGAGCAGTACTTC; length: 16; V: TRBV25-1; J: TRBJ2-7; size: .; D: .
CDR3: CASSLLESYEQYF; DNA: TGTGCCAGCAGCTTATTAGAGAGTTACGAGCAGTACTTC; length: 13; V: TRBV7-2; J: TRBJ2-7; size: .; D: .
CDR3: CASSGVAGNEQFF; DNA: TGTGCCAGCAGTGGGGTAGCGGGCAATGAGCAGTTCTTC; length: 13; V: TRBV6-4; J: TRBJ2-1; size: .; D: TRBD2
CDR3: CASRSDTKRANQPQHF; DNA: TGTGCCAGCAGATCGGACACCAAGAGGGCCAATCAGCCCCAGCATTTT; length: 16; V: TRBV16; J: TRBJ1-5; size: few; D: .
CDR3: CAIKGEGGYGYTF; DNA: TGTGCCATCAAGGGCGAGGGGGGCTATGGCTACACCTTC; length: 13; V: TRBV10-3; J: TRBJ1-2; size: .; D: .
CDR3: CASSSLAGGPLLNWQFF; DNA: TGTGCCAGCAGTTCGCTAGCGGGAGGGCCCCTTTTAAACTGGCAGTTCTTC; length: 17; V: TRBV28; J: TRBJ2-1; size: .; D: TRBD2
CDR3: CASSHKDGTGEAFF; DNA: TGTGCCAGCAGCCACAAAGACGGGACAGGTGAAGCTTTCTTT; length: 14; V: TRBV7-9; J: TRBJ1-1; size: .; D: TRBD1
CDR3: CASRERLANEQFF; DNA: TGTGCCAGCAGGGAAAGACTAGCCAATGAGCAGTTCTTC; length: 13; V: TRBV7-9; J: TRBJ2-1; size: once; D: TRBD2
CDR3: CASSQEGLARETQYF; DNA: TGTGCCAGCAGCCAAGAAGGGCTAGCGAGAGAGACCCAGTACTTC; length: 15; V: TRBV4-2; J: TRBJ2-5; size: .; D: .
CDR3: CASSELFGSSGELFF; DNA: TGTGCCAGCAGTGAACTCTTCGGGAGCTCCGGGGAGCTGTTTTTT; length: 15; V: TRBV2; J: TRBJ2-2; size: .; D: .
CDR3: CASSLRGGSNQPQHF; DNA: TGTGCCAGCAGTTTACGGGGAGGAAGCAATCAGCCCCAGCATTTT; length: 15; V: TRBV6-5; J: TRBJ1-5; size: .; D: .
CDR3: CASSLPPWEREGRNEQFF; DNA: TGTGCCAGCAGTTTACCCCCTTGGGAGCGGGAGGGAAGGAATGAGCAGTTCTTC; length: 18; V: TRBV28; J: TRBJ2-1; size: .; D: TRBD2
CDR3: CASTDRGGAPNTGELFF; DNA: TGTGCCAGCACTGACCGAGGGGGAGCCCCGAACACCGGGGAGCTGTTTTTT; length: 17; V: TRBV9; J: TRBJ2-2; size: .; D: .
CDR3: CASSLVGLQAHEQYF; DNA: TGTGCCAGCAGTTTAGTGGGACTCCAGGCCCACGAGCAGTACTTC; length: 15; V: TRBV27; J: TRBJ2-7; size: .; D: .
CDR3: CASSLDGTGLSYNEQFF; DNA: TGCGCCAGCAGCTTGGATGGGACAGGGTTGTCCTACAATGAGCAGTTCTTC; length: 17; V: TRBV5-1; J: TRBJ2-1; size: .; D: TRBD1
CDR3: CASVQGETYEQYF; DNA: TGTGCCAGTGTCCAAGGGGAAACCTACGAGCAGTACTTC; length: 13; V: TRBV28; J: TRBJ2-7; size: .; D: .
CDR3: CASRHLAGSYNEQFF; DNA: TGTGCCAGCAGACACTTAGCGGGCTCCTACAATGAGCAGTTCTTC; length: 15; V: TRBV14; J: TRBJ2-1; size: .; D: TRBD2
CDR3: CASSLQGAVAGANVLTF; DNA: TGTGCCAGCAGCTTACAGGGGGCAGTGGCTGGGGCCAACGTCCTGACTTTC; length: 17; V: TRBV7-9; J: TRBJ2-6; size: .; D: TRBD1
CDR3: CASSLIPPNEQFF; DNA: TGTGCCAGCAGCTTAATCCCCCCGAATGAGCAGTTCTTC; length: 13; V: TRBV7-2; J: TRBJ2-1; size: .; D: .
CDR3: CASSQWQGDTQYF; DNA: TGCGCCAGCAGCCAATGGCAGGGAGATACGCAGTATTTT; length: 13; V: TRBV4-1; J: TRBJ2-3; size: .; D: .
CDR3: CASSPPWGGNTGELFF; DNA: TGTGCCAGCAGCCCCCCGTGGGGGGGGAACACCGGGGAGCTGTTTTTT; length: 16; V: TRBV9; J: TRBJ2-2; size: .; D: TRBD2
CDR3: CASSAGTGPNQPQHF; DNA: TGTGCCAGTAGCGCCGGGACAGGACCGAATCAGCCCCAGCATTTT; length: 15; V: TRBV19; J: TRBJ1-5; size: .; D: TRBD1
CDR3: CASSIDRARTGELFF; DNA: TGTGCCAGTAGTATTGATAGGGCGAGAACCGGGGAGCTGTTTTTT; length: 15; V: TRBV19; J: TRBJ2-2; size: .; D: .
CDR3: CASSAREVTYNEQFF; DNA: TGTGCCAGCAGCGCTCGGGAGGTGACCTACAATGAGCAGTTCTTC; length: 15; V: TRBV9; J: TRBJ2-1; size: once; D: TRBD2
CDR3: CASSLAGAGHEQYF; DNA: TGTGCCAGCAGCTTAGCTGGGGCGGGCCACGAGCAGTACTTC; length: 14; V: TRBV7-9; J: TRBJ2-7; size: .; D: .
CDR3: CASSPDRVGLTGELFF; DNA: TGCGCCAGCAGTCCGGACAGGGTCGGTCTAACCGGGGAGCTGTTTTTT; length: 16; V: TRBV23-1; J: TRBJ2-2; size: .; D: TRBD1
CDR3: CASSQSPLASYEQYF; DNA: TGTGCCAGCAGCCAAAGTCCTTTAGCTTCCTACGAGCAGTACTTC; length: 15; V: TRBV14; J: TRBJ2-7; size: .; D: .
CDR3: CASSPYRAYEQYF; DNA: TGTGCCAGCAGCCCCTACAGGGCTTACGAGCAGTACTTC; length: 13; V: TRBV6-6; J: TRBJ2-7; size: .; D: .
CDR3: CASSAGDRRTSEYNEQFF; DNA: TGTGCCAGCAGTGCTGGGGACAGGAGGACTAGCGAATACAATGAGCAGTTCTTC; length: 18; V: TRBV27; J: TRBJ2-1; size: .; D: .
CDR3: CASSLGPASGKHNEQFF; DNA: TGTGCCAGCAGCTTAGGGCCCGCTAGCGGGAAACACAATGAGCAGTTCTTC; length: 17; V: TRBV7-9; J: TRBJ2-1; size: .; D: TRBD2
CDR3: CASSLSPLPTYEQYF; DNA: TGTGCCAGCAGCTTATCCCCACTTCCCACCTACGAGCAGTACTTC; length: 15; V: TRBV11-2; J: TRBJ2-7; size: .; D: .
CDR3: CASSFRGTPEAFF; DNA: TGTGCCAGCAGCTTCAGGGGCACCCCTGAAGCTTTCTTT; length: 13; V: TRBV11-2; J: TRBJ1-1; size: .; D: .
CDR3: CAWSYRDGYTF; DNA: TGTGCCTGGAGCTATAGAGACGGCTACACCTTC; length: 11; V: TRBV30; J: TRBJ1-2; size: .; D: .
CDR3: CATYTNYGYTF; DNA: TGTGCCACTTATACTAACTATGGCTACACCTTC; length: 11; V: TRBV10-3; J: TRBJ1-2; size: few; D: .
CDR3: CASSLGRQNTEAFF; DNA: TGTGCCAGCAGCTTAGGACGGCAGAACACTGAAGCTTTCTTT; length: 14; V: TRBV7-6; J: TRBJ1-1; size: .; D: .
CDR3: CASSQDGSYEQYF; DNA: TGTGCCAGCAGCCAGGACGGTTCCTACGAGCAGTACTTC; length: 13; V: TRBV7-8; J: TRBJ2-7; size: once; D: .
CDR3: CASSLDITWAPSSYEQYF; DNA: TGTGCCAGCAGCTTAGATATCACGTGGGCACCCAGCTCCTACGAGCAGTACTTC; length: 18; V: TRBV11-3; J: TRBJ2-7; size: .; D: .
CDR3: CASSETLAGGTYEQYF; DNA: TGTGCCAGCAGTGAAACTTTAGCGGGAGGAACCTACGAGCAGTACTTC; length: 16; V: TRBV2; J: TRBJ2-7; size: .; D: TRBD2
CDR3: CSEGPLRGGYTF; DNA: TGCAGCGAGGGACCCCTGCGCGGTGGCTACACCTTC; length: 12; V: TRBV29-1; J: TRBJ1-2; size: .; D: .
CDR3: CASSSGPGPYSYEQYF; DNA: TGTGCCAGCAGCTCTGGGCCCGGACCGTACTCCTACGAGCAGTACTTC; length: 16; V: TRBV11-2; J: TRBJ2-7; size: .; D: .
CDR3: CAISGGVNEQFF; DNA: TGTGCCATCAGTGGGGGTGTCAATGAGCAGTTCTTC; length: 12; V: TRBV10-3; J: TRBJ2-1; size: .; D: .
CDR3: CASSLKPGTSARETQYF; DNA: TGTGCCAGCAGTTTAAAGCCGGGGACTAGCGCGCGAGAGACCCAGTACTTC; length: 17; V: TRBV27; J: TRBJ2-5; size: .; D: TRBD2
CDR3: CASSPQRTDVLTF; DNA: TGTGCCAGCAGCCCGCAGCGGACAGACGTCCTGACTTTC; length: 13; V: TRBV14; J: TRBJ2-6; size: .; D: .
CDR3: CASSQDRRAREQYF; DNA: TGCGCCAGCAGCCAAGATCGCAGGGCCCGAGAGCAGTACTTC; length: 14; V: TRBV4-3; J: TRBJ2-7; size: .; D: .
CDR3: CASSWGGLYGYTF; DNA: TGTGCCAGCAGCTGGGGGGGCCTATATGGCTACACCTTC; length: 13; V: TRBV7-9; J: TRBJ1-2; size: .; D: .
CDR3: CASSLTPLSSYEQYF; DNA: TGTGCCAGCAGTTTGACGCCCCTGTCGTCCTACGAGCAGTACTTC; length: 15; V: TRBV27; J: TRBJ2-7; size: .; D: .